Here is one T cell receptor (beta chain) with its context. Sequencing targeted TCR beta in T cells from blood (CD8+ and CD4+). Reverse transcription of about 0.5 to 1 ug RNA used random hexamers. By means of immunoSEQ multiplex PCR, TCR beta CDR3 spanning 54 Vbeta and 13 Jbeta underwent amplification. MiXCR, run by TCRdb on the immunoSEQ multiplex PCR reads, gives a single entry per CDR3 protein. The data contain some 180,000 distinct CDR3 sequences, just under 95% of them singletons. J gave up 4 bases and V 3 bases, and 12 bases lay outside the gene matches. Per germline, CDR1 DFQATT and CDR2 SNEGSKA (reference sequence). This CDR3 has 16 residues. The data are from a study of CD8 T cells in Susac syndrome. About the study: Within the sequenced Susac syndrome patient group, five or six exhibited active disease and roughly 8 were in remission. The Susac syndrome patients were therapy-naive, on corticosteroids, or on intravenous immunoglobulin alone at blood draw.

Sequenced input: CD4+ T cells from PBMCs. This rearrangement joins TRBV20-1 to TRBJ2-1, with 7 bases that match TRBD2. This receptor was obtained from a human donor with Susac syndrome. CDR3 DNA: TGCAGTGCTAGTAAAACGACTAGCAGCCATTACAATGAGCAGTTCTTC. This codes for CSASKTTSSHYNEQFF.